The next 23 T cell receptor beta chains were all read from a single sample in a study of control samples from healthy donors and cancer patients. Profiling relied on immunoSEQ multiplex PCR, and the TCRdb table lists in-frame clones only, not all of them. The sample shows approximately 80,000 clones, 90% to 95% of them seen only once. Source material: blood. These receptors all stem from a man aged 30-40 years in good health.

V usage is TRBV6-2 or TRBV6-3 and J usage is TRBJ1-2, with D perhaps TRBD1 (5 bases). V was cut by 5 bases and J by 1 base, with 14 bases left in between. The germline V gene encodes CDR1 MNHEY and CDR2 SVGEGT. This CDR3 spans 15 amino acids. The CDR3 nucleotides are TGTGCCAGCAGTCAGGGCCCGGGAGGTAACTATGGCTACACCTTC. Amino acid sequence: CASSQGPGGNYGYTF.

CDR3 bases: TGTGCCAGCAGTTACTTAACCGAGCAGTACTTC. Its translation: CASSYLTEQYF. The genes are TRBV6-2 or TRBV6-3 and TRBJ2-7; no firm D call. The CDR3 is made up of 11 amino acids. Germline V gene sequence: CDR1 MNHEY, CDR2 SVGEGT. Trimming pared 1 base from V and 6 bases from J, leaving 4 bases between.

The rearrangement links TRBV6-4 to TRBJ1-2; 7 nucleotides align to TRBD1. This CDR3 is built from 15 residues. The V gene end was trimmed by 5 bases and the J gene end by 8 bases; junction bases not matched to a gene: 14. Germline V gene sequence: CDR1 MRHNA, CDR2 SNTAGT. CDR3 in amino acids: CASSQAARTGGGYTF. The CDR3 bases are TGTGCCAGCAGTCAAGCGGCAAGGACAGGCGGCGGCTACACCTTC.

The chain couples TRBV6-5 to TRBJ1-6, with TRBD1 matching over 7 bases. J gave up 5 bases and V 7 bases, and 5 bases lay outside the gene matches. The germline V gene has CDR1 MNHEY and CDR2 SVGAGI. CDR3 size: 14 residues. CDR3 nucleotides: TGTGCCAGCACCGCGACAGGGAATAATTCACCCCTCCACTTT. Protein: CASTATGNNSPLHF.

The chain employs TRBV3-1 (or the pseudogene TRBV3-2) and TRBJ2-5, with 8 bases fitting TRBD2. Per germline, CDR1 LGHDT and CDR2 YNNKEL (reference sequence). The length of the CDR3 is 16 residues. V lost 4 bases and J lost 5; bases outside the gene matches: 12. The CDR3 nucleotides are TGTGCCAGCAGCCCGCCGTGGGCGGGAGGTGGGGAGACCCAGTACTTC. This translates into CASSPPWAGGGETQYF.

This chain connects TRBV3-1 (or the pseudogene TRBV3-2) to TRBJ2-6; no definite D call. The germline gives CDR1 LGHDT, CDR2 YNNKEL (reference sequence). With 0 bases removed from V and 0 bases from J, the gap between germline ends came to 3 bases. This CDR3 has 15 residues. The CDR3, as DNA: TGTGCCAGCAGCCAAGATGTCTCTGGGGCCAACGTCCTGACTTTC. Protein: CASSQDVSGANVLTF.

In this sample, this clone turned up once. The rearrangement links TRBV6-1 to TRBJ2-6; 7 nucleotides line up with TRBD1. The length of the CDR3 is 20 residues. The V segment lost 2 bases and the J segment 0 bases; nucleotides outside the gene matches: 13. Germline V CDR1 and CDR2: MNHNS, SASEGT. CDR3 protein: CASSESGQPFLPSGANVLTF. CDR3 in DNA: TGTGCCAGCAGTGAATCGGGACAGCCCTTCTTACCCTCTGGGGCCAACGTCCTGACTTTC.

A word on this clone: Other DNA sequences in the same sample also yield this CDR3. The rearrangement links TRBV9 to TRBJ1-2, with 7 nucleotides matching TRBD1. The germline V gene has CDR1 SGDLS and CDR2 YYNGEE. With V trimmed by 1 base and J by 6 bases, 9 bases remained unmatched. This CDR3 contains 15 residues. Written as DNA, the CDR3 is TGTGCCAGCAGCGTACGTGACAGGGAAGTTCATGGCTACACCTTC. This encodes CASSVRDREVHGYTF. Drawing the rest from reference TRBV9 and TRBJ1-2, the complete variable domain is DSGVTQTPKHLITATGQRVTLRCSPRSGDLSVYWYQQSLDQGLQFLIQYYNGEERAKGNILERFSAQQFPDLHSELNLSSLELGDSALYFCASSVRDREVHGYTFGSGTRLTVV.

This chain connects TRBV30 to TRBJ2-5, with D hard to call. This CDR3 has 14 amino acids. V lost 4 bases to trimming and J lost 5 bases, with 17 bases between them. CDR1 and CDR2 from the germline V gene are GTSNPN and SVGIG (reference sequence). CDR3 loop: CAWNRRPLGETQYF. For the CDR3, the DNA is TGTGCCTGGAATCGTAGGCCATTGGGGGAGACCCAGTACTTC. The variable domain in full, completed from reference TRBV30 and TRBJ2-5, reads SQTIHQWPATLVQPVGSPLSLECTVEGTSNPNLYWYRQAAGRGLQLLFYSVGIGQISSEVPQNLSASRPQDRQFILSSKKLLLSDSGFYLCAWNRRPLGETQYFGPGTRLLVL.

The chain joins TRBV18 to TRBJ1-4, with no clear D. The CDR3 spans 14 residues. Germline values: CDR1 KGHSH, CDR2 LQKENI. V lost 0 bases to trimming and J lost 5 bases, with 7 bases between them. CDR3 in amino acids: CASSPPSANEKLFF. CDR3 bases: TGTGCCAGCTCACCACCTTCCGCGAATGAAAAACTGTTTTTT.

The V and J genes are TRBV5-1 and TRBJ2-3; TRBD1 matches at 8 bases. Trimming at V came to 7 bases and at J to 1 base, leaving 5 bases not matched to a gene. The CDR3 contains 14 residues. CDR1 and CDR2 (germline): SGHRS, YFSETQ. The CDR3 spells CASGPGQGTDTQYF. The DNA of the CDR3 is TGCGCCAGCGGGCCGGGACAGGGCACAGATACGCAGTATTTT.

The rearrangement links TRBV4-3 to TRBJ2-3; D gene uncertain. The CDR3 consists of 14 residues. Looked up from germline, CDR1 is LGHNA and CDR2 is YSLEER. With 1 base removed from V and 3 bases from J, the gap between germline ends came to 8 bases. CDR3 protein: CASSQATGTDTQYF. The CDR3 coding sequence is TGCGCCAGCAGCCAAGCTACTGGGACAGATACGCAGTATTTT.

The count of this clone is one. The chain recombines TRBV19 with TRBJ2-2; D may match TRBD1 or TRBD2 (5 bases each). Trimming shortened V by 3 bases and J by 2 bases, and 10 bases separated the two germline ends. CDR1 and CDR2 (germline): LNHDA, SQIVND (reference sequence). The CDR3 loop spans 15 amino acids. The CDR3: CASSIGDGNTGELFF. DNA of the CDR3: TGTGCCAGTAGTATTGGGGACGGTAACACCGGGGAGCTGTTTTTT.

The V call is TRBV7-3, the J call TRBJ2-5, with 7 bases lining up with TRBD2. Germline lookup yields CDR1 SGHTA and CDR2 FQGTGA. V lost 4 bases to trimming and J lost 3 bases; unmatched junction nucleotides: 5. This CDR3 comprises 14 residues. CDR3 in DNA: TGTGCCAGCAGCTCCACCGGGGGGAAAGAGACCCAGTACTTC. It encodes CASSSTGGKETQYF.

V usage is TRBV27 and J usage is TRBJ1-6; 8 bases map to TRBD1. The germline V gene has CDR1 MNHEY and CDR2 SMNVEV (reference sequence). V shed 4 bases, J shed 7 bases, and the junction held 6 bases outside the gene matches. The CDR3 is made up of 15 amino acids. The CDR3, as DNA: TGTGCCAGCAGTTCCCGGGCAGGGGGCAATTCACCCCTCCACTTT. This translates into CASSSRAGGNSPLHF.

This chain uses TRBV24-1 with TRBJ2-3, with D uncertain. The CDR3 contains 16 residues. Trimming took 3 bases from V and 2 from J, leaving 14 bases between them. Per germline, CDR1 KGHDR and CDR2 SFDVKD. The CDR3 region is CATSDGTTRATDTQYF. CDR3 bases: TGTGCCACCAGTGATGGTACAACTCGGGCCACAGATACGCAGTATTTT.

Here the CDR3 reads CASSFGQVSSYNEQFF. CDR3 coding DNA: TGTGCCAGCAGCTTCGGACAAGTGTCATCCTACAATGAGCAGTTCTTC. The V gene is TRBV7-3, the J gene TRBJ2-1; TRBD1 is a possible D gene (5 bases). CDR1 is SGHTA and CDR2 is FQGTGA in the germline V gene. The CDR3 spans 16 residues. V was pared by 3 bases and J by 1 base, with 13 bases between.

The rearrangement joins TRBV3-1 (or the pseudogene TRBV3-2) to TRBJ2-7; D possibly matches TRBD1 or TRBD2 (5 bases each). Trimming took off 0 bases at V and 0 bases at J, with 15 bases between the two ends. The V gene's germline CDR1 is LGHDT and CDR2 YNNKEL (reference sequence). This CDR3 region has 17 residues. DNA for the CDR3: TGTGCCAGCAGCCAAGATCGCCGGGGAAGGGGCTCCTACGAGCAGTACTTC. Translation: CASSQDRRGRGSYEQYF.

The chain links TRBV3-1 (or the pseudogene TRBV3-2) to TRBJ1-3; perhaps TRBD1 as D (5 bases). This CDR3 comprises 14 residues. Trimming pared 3 bases from V and 1 base from J, leaving 7 bases between. Germline V lookup: CDR1 LGHDT, CDR2 YNNKEL (reference sequence). CDR3 in DNA: TGTGCCAGCAGCCATCAGGGATCTGGAAACACCATATATTTT. Amino acid sequence: CASSHQGSGNTIYF.

The chain uses TRBV19 and TRBJ2-2, with D possibly TRBD1 on 5 matching bases. The CDR3 is made up of 16 amino acids. Trimming removed 7 bases at V and 2 bases at J, with 17 bases between. Per germline, CDR1 LNHDA and CDR2 SQIVND (reference sequence). CDR3 in amino acids: CASTPQGRSNTGELFF. Written as DNA, the CDR3 is TGTGCCAGTACCCCCCAGGGCCGCTCAAACACCGGGGAGCTGTTTTTT.

The V call is TRBV5-4, the J call TRBJ2-3; D uncertain. From germline, CDR1 is SGHNT and CDR2 YYREEE (reference sequence). The CDR3 is 15 residues long. Trimming took 2 bases from V and 2 from J, leaving 12 bases between them. The CDR3 spells CASSFGTGTTDTQYF. CDR3 nucleotides: TGTGCCAGCAGCTTCGGCACTGGAACCACAGATACGCAGTATTTT.

The J gene is TRBJ1-6, the V gene TRBV14; D not certain. Per germline, CDR1 SGHDN and CDR2 FVKESK. This CDR3 is built from 17 residues. Trimming stripped 2 bases from V and 0 bases from J, with 11 bases between. The CDR3 loop is CASSQPGSSSYNSPLHF. In DNA form, the CDR3 reads TGTGCCAGCAGCCAACCGGGGAGCAGCTCCTATAATTCACCCCTCCACTTT.

The CDR3 reads CASSVGNPGYTGELFF. In DNA form, the CDR3 reads TGTGCCAGCAGCGTAGGAAACCCAGGGTACACCGGGGAGCTGTTTTTT. J is TRBJ2-2 and V is TRBV9; a weak D match, TRBD1 (5 bases). The CDR3 has 16 amino acids. V lost 0 bases and J lost 3, with 12 bases in between. In germline, CDR1 is SGDLS, CDR2 YYNGEE. The whole variable domain, remainder taken from reference TRBV9 and TRBJ2-2, is DSGVTQTPKHLITATGQRVTLRCSPRSGDLSVYWYQQSLDQGLQFLIQYYNGEERAKGNILERFSAQQFPDLHSELNLSSLELGDSALYFCASSVGNPGYTGELFFGEGSRLTVL.